The clone carrying this T cell receptor (beta chain) was seen only a few times. Clones were sequenced by immunoSEQ multiplex PCR, and TCRdb holds only the in-frame ones, with some missing. This table holds 300,000 to 400,000 clones, about nine tenths found once. The data belong to a study of blood T cell repertoires in COVID-19. About the study: Specimens from acute and convalescent COVID-19 originated in the United States, Italy and Spain.

This receptor was obtained from a woman aged 45-65 years with COVID-19, enrolled during active disease. The sequencing sample was made of peripheral blood.

Here the CDR3 reads CASSLDRGRDTEAFF. CDR3 in DNA: TGTGCCAGCAGCTTAGATAGGGGCAGGGACACTGAAGCTTTCTTT. The chain couples TRBV11-3 to TRBJ1-1, with TRBD1 as a possible D gene (5 bases). The length of the CDR3 is 15 residues. V was pared by 0 bases and J by 3 bases, with 11 bases between. In germline, CDR1 is SGHNT, CDR2 YENEEA.